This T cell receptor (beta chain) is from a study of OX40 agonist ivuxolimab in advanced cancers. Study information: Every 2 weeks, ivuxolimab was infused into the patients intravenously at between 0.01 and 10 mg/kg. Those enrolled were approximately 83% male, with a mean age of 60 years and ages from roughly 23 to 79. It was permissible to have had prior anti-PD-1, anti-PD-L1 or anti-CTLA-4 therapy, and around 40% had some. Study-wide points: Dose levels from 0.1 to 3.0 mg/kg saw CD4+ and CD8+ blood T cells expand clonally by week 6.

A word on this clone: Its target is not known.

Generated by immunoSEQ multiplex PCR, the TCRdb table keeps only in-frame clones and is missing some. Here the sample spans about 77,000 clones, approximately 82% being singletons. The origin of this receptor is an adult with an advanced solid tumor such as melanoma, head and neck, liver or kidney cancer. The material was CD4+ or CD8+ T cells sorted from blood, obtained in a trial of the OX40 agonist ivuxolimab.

The CDR3 spells CASSPRVGTEAFF. Here the CDR3 DNA reads TGTGCCAGCAGCCCCAGGGTGGGGACTGAAGCTTTCTTT. This rearrangement joins TRBV7-9 to TRBJ1-1, with D perhaps TRBD1 (5 bases). The V gene lost 5 bases and the J gene lost 5 bases, with 12 bases spanning the gap. CDR3 size: 13 residues. Germline V CDR1 and CDR2: SEHNR, FQNEAQ (reference sequence). Complete variable domain (other parts from reference TRBV7-9 and TRBJ1-1): DTGVSQNPRHKITKRGQNVTFRCDPISEHNRLYWYRQTLGQGPEFLTYFQNEAQLEKSRLLSDRFSAERPKGSFSTLEIQRTEQGDSAMYLCASSPRVGTEAFFGQGTRLTVV.